The entry below describes one T cell receptor beta chain. Its antigen remains unidentified. These data belong to a study of shared clonotypes between healthy human individuals. Study conclusions and caveats: Clonotypes which were not shared had lower generation probabilities than clonotypes that all four donors shared. Rarefaction demonstrated incomplete sorted-subset sequencing despite large depth.

Using immunoSEQ multiplex PCR, the repertoire was profiled, and TCRdb retains in-frame clones only, with some absent. The sample carries hundreds of thousands of clones, 97% recorded once. Germline lookup yields CDR1 SGHKS and CDR2 YYEKEE (reference sequence). The V end was cut by 5 bases, the J end by 4 bases, with 17 bases between. The CDR3 has 15 amino acids. The material sequenced was naive CD4+ T cells sorted from blood. Subset of the sample: CD45RA+ positively selected. The rearrangement uses TRBV5-5 and TRBJ2-3; D is tentatively TRBD1 or TRBD2 (5 bases each). The sequence derives from a young woman in good health. CDR3 sequence: CASSRDPQGSDTQYF. The CDR3 coding sequence is TGTGCCAGCAGTCGGGACCCCCAAGGGTCAGATACGCAGTATTTT. Filled out from reference TRBV5-5 and TRBJ2-3, the complete variable domain reads DAGVTQSPTHLIKTRGQQVTLRCSPISGHKSVSWYQQVLGQGPQFIFQYYEKEERGRGNFPDRFSARQFPNYSSELNVNALLLGDSALYLCASSRDPQGSDTQYFGPGTRLTVL.